This T cell receptor (beta chain) was found in a study of blood T cell repertoires in COVID-19. Overall study: Whether acute or convalescent, the COVID-19 samples came from the United States, Italy and Spain. T cells, B-cell-depleted T cells, or PBMCs supplied cDNA or gDNA.

The ends lost 5 bases at V and 3 bases at J; junction bases unmatched: 6. CDR1 is SGHAT, CDR2 FQNNGV, per germline. This CDR3 has 14 residues. Only a few counts were recorded for this clone. Source study methods: Nucleated cell counts were estimated from reference gene primer amplification. The repertoire was sequenced with immunoSEQ multiplex PCR; TCRdb's copy has only in-frame clones and lacks some. V and J calls plus clone size are reproduced from that table; the DNA served to infer D and trimming. Of approximately 53,000 clones listed, 80% to 90% are singletons. What was sequenced was peripheral blood. This TCR came from a human donor in a cohort sampled during active COVID-19. The chain recombines TRBV11-2 with TRBJ2-7; the match to TRBD1 covers 8 bases. CDR3 amino acids: CASSPRTGNYEQYF. CDR3 coding DNA: TGTGCCAGCAGCCCAAGGACAGGGAACTACGAGCAGTACTTC.